This is a list of T cell receptor beta chains from one sample in a study of cytomegalovirus exposure and HLA in healthy donors. Profiling relied on immunoSEQ multiplex PCR, and the TCRdb table lists in-frame clones only, not all of them. The table lists roughly 170,000 clones, 80% of them singletons. The sample was PBMCs. Source of these receptors: a woman aged 45-65 years in good health and CMV-seropositive. The CDR3 runs from the conserved cysteine through the conserved F or W. The D gene is left open where the match is weak. For some rows the clone size is stated as once, few or many, or as a class when expanded; others skip it.

D gene | J gene | V gene | clone size | CDR3 protein | CDR3 DNA
TRBD2 | TRBJ2-3 | TRBV7-2 | . | CASRPGGRGTDTQYF | TGTGCCAGCAGACCGGGCGGGAGGGGCACAGATACGCAGTATTTT
TRBD2 | TRBJ2-1 | TRBV19 | few | CASSLLAGAYNEQFF | TGTGCCAGTAGTTTACTAGCGGGGGCGTACAATGAGCAGTTCTTC
. | TRBJ1-2 | TRBV6-5 | . | CASSRRSYYGYTF | TGTGCCAGCAGTAGGCGGAGCTACTATGGCTACACCTTC
TRBD2 | TRBJ2-1 | TRBV9 | . | CASSSRTSGGPYNEQFF | TGTGCCAGCAGCTCCCGGACTAGCGGGGGACCCTACAATGAGCAGTTCTTC
. | TRBJ1-2 | TRBV29-1 | few | CSKQDNYGYTF | TGCAGCAAACAGGATAACTATGGCTACACCTTC
TRBD2 | TRBJ2-7 | TRBV5-4 | . | CASSFGISGGSSYEQYF | TGTGCCAGCAGCTTCGGTATTTCGGGAGGATCCTCCTACGAGCAGTACTTC
. | TRBJ2-3 | TRBV5-1 | . | CASSFGGGVDTQYF | TGCGCCAGCAGCTTTGGCGGAGGGGTGGATACGCAGTATTTT
. | TRBJ2-7 | TRBV28 | . | CASSLASGGYEQYF | TGTGCCAGCAGTTTAGCTTCAGGAGGGTACGAGCAGTACTTC
. | TRBJ2-7 | TRBV7-3 | . | CASLPPYEQYF | TGTGCCAGTCTCCCACCGTACGAGCAGTACTTC
TRBD2 | TRBJ2-7 | TRBV10-2 | few | CASTEPGLGAYEQYF | TGCGCCAGCACCGAACCGGGACTAGGAGCCTACGAGCAGTACTTC
TRBD1 | TRBJ2-2 | TRBV2 | . | CASSLRTGGAGGTGELFF | TGTGCCAGCAGTCTCAGGACAGGGGGCGCGGGTGGCACCGGGGAGCTGTTTTTT
. | TRBJ2-1 | TRBV7-2 | few | CASSPQGFSYNEQFF | TGTGCCAGCAGCCCCCAGGGGTTCTCCTACAATGAGCAGTTCTTC
TRBD2 | TRBJ2-2 | TRBV30 | . | CAWSSYSGGANTGELFF | TGTGCCTGGAGTTCCTACAGCGGGGGGGCGAACACCGGGGAGCTGTTTTTT
. | TRBJ2-7 | TRBV19 | . | CASSFNGHGPAYEQYF | TGTGCCAGTAGTTTCAACGGACACGGCCCAGCCTACGAGCAGTACTTC
. | TRBJ2-6 | TRBV2 | . | CASSEARPSGANVLTF | TGTGCCAGCAGTGAAGCCCGTCCCTCTGGGGCCAACGTCCTGACTTTC
. | TRBJ2-7 | TRBV7-2 | . | CASSLSGARGQYF | TGTGCCAGCAGCTTGAGCGGGGCCAGGGGGCAGTACTTC
. | TRBJ2-1 | TRBV20-1 | . | CSAPVNEQFF | TGCAGTGCACCGGTCAATGAGCAGTTCTTC
TRBD1 | TRBJ2-1 | TRBV28 | . | CASSDGTGPRYNEQFF | TGTGCCAGCAGTGATGGGACAGGGCCTAGATACAATGAGCAGTTCTTC
. | TRBJ2-1 | TRBV5-1 | . | CASSSVLNNEQFF | TGCGCCAGCAGCTCGGTACTAAACAATGAGCAGTTCTTC
. | TRBJ1-2 | TRBV15 | . | CATSRDGRNYGYTF | TGTGCCACCAGCAGAGATGGCAGGAACTATGGCTACACCTTC
. | TRBJ1-3 | TRBV4-1 | . | CASTQGVSSSGNTIYF | TGCGCCAGCACCCAAGGCGTTTCAAGCTCTGGAAACACCATATATTTT
TRBD1 | TRBJ1-2 | TRBV19 | . | CASSIGPRRTGGDSRDYGYTF | TGTGCCAGTAGTATAGGGCCGAGAAGGACAGGGGGAGACTCCAGGGACTATGGCTACACCTTC
TRBD1 | TRBJ1-2 | TRBV2 | . | CASSELGTGGMGGYTF | TGTGCCAGCAGCGAATTGGGAACAGGGGGCATGGGGGGCTACACCTTC
. | TRBJ2-1 | TRBV9 | . | CASSQGQGNEQFF | TGTGCCAGCAGCCAAGGCCAGGGCAATGAGCAGTTCTTC
. | TRBJ1-1 | TRBV19 | . | CASIPGWGTEAFF | TGTGCCAGTATCCCAGGGTGGGGCACTGAAGCTTTCTTT
. | TRBJ1-1 | TRBV6-6 | . | CASTRPTVHTEAFF | TGTGCCAGCACCCGACCGACAGTCCACACTGAAGCTTTCTTT
. | TRBJ1-2 | TRBV11-1 | . | CASSPRDKAGYTF | TGTGCCAGCAGCCCCCGGGATAAGGCTGGCTACACCTTC
. | TRBJ1-1 | TRBV28 | . | CASSFRGGKGTEAFF | TGTGCCAGCAGTTTCCGTGGGGGCAAAGGGACTGAAGCTTTCTTT
. | TRBJ2-5 | TRBV6-6 | . | CASSRDSYPETQYF | TGTGCCAGCAGTAGGGACTCGTACCCAGAGACCCAGTACTTC
. | TRBJ1-1 | TRBV25-1 | . | CASSDQGRAEAFF | TGTGCCAGCAGTGATCAGGGTCGGGCTGAAGCTTTCTTT
. | TRBJ1-1 | TRBV30 | . | CAWTAASNTEAFF | TGTGCCTGGACAGCGGCTTCGAACACTGAAGCTTTCTTT
TRBD2 | TRBJ2-2 | TRBV9 | . | CASSPSGRDTGELFF | TGTGCCAGCAGCCCTAGCGGGAGGGACACCGGGGAGCTGTTTTTT
. | TRBJ2-5 | TRBV5-4 | . | CASSLQETQYF | TGTGCCAGCAGCCTGCAAGAGACCCAGTACTTC
. | TRBJ1-4 | TRBV19 | . | CASSIGGALNEKLFF | TGTGCCAGTAGTATAGGTGGGGCGCTCAATGAAAAACTGTTTTTT
. | TRBJ1-5 | TRBV9 | . | CASSEGAFSNQPQHF | TGTGCCAGCAGCGAAGGAGCGTTTAGCAATCAGCCCCAGCATTTT
TRBD2 | TRBJ2-2 | TRBV2 | once | CASNNWEGLAGATDTGELFF | TGTGCCAGCAACAATTGGGAGGGACTAGCGGGAGCCACGGACACCGGGGAGCTGTTTTTT
. | TRBJ1-2 | TRBV5-1 | . | CASSPGGTRESYGYTF | TGCGCCAGCAGCCCGGGGGGGACCAGGGAGAGCTATGGCTACACCTTC
TRBD1 | TRBJ1-2 | TRBV7-2 | few | CASSWNRGVDYGYTF | TGTGCCAGCAGCTGGAACAGGGGGGTGGACTATGGCTACACCTTC
TRBD1 | TRBJ2-7 | TRBV4-2 | . | CASSQGDRTPYEQYF | TGTGCCAGCAGCCAGGGGGACAGGACACCTTACGAGCAGTACTTC
. | TRBJ2-3 | TRBV5-1 | . | CASSPGTGTDTQYF | TGCGCCAGCAGCCCGGGTACCGGCACAGATACGCAGTATTTT